The 10 T cell receptor beta chains listed next were all sequenced from one sample in a study of glioma-infiltrating T cells after dendritic cell vaccination (dated by TCRdb to the mid-2010s). The library relied on the immunoSEQ multiplex PCR assay. The table was pulled from immuneACCESS by TCRdb, which kept in-frame rearrangements only. Such tables lose some clones; where checked, under half of the loss comes from unresolved V genes, and the rest has no known cause. The sample table holds roughly 60,000 clones, of which roughly 86% were seen once. The leading ten clones occupy about 9.9% of the sample. Reading the label with the study, this specimen's time point is: after dendritic cell vaccination, including at tumor progression/relapse. The material was blood, obtained after dendritic cell vaccination. The receptors were sampled from a human donor with glioblastoma.

This sequence joins TRBV29-1 and TRBJ2-7, with D possibly matching TRBD2 (6 bases). V was trimmed by 6 bases and J by 4 bases, leaving 13 bases between them. CDR3 length: 12 residues. Germline V CDR1 and CDR2: SQVTM, ANQGSEA. The chain's CDR3 is CSVMGRGYEQYF. The CDR3 bases are TGCAGCGTCATGGGGCGGGGTTACGAGCAGTACTTC.

This chain links TRBV2 with TRBJ2-7; 9 bases line up with TRBD1. V lost 6 bases to trimming and J lost 0 bases; unmatched junction nucleotides: 6. In germline, CDR1 is SNHLY, CDR2 FYNNEI. The CDR3 covers 15 residues. CDR3 in amino acids: CASRLGQGTSYEQYF. The CDR3 DNA reads TGTGCCAGCAGACTAGGACAGGGGACCTCCTACGAGCAGTACTTC.

The chain has TRBV6-6 and TRBJ1-2; TRBD1 matches at 7 bases. The V and J ends lost 6 bases and 4 bases, in that order; junction bases with no gene match: 5. This CDR3 has 13 residues. CDR1 MNHNY and CDR2 SVGAGI come from the germline V gene (reference sequence). CDR3 amino acids: CASSAAGGYGYTF. In DNA, the CDR3 is TGTGCCAGCAGCGCAGCAGGGGGCTATGGCTACACCTTC.

This chain connects TRBV27 to TRBJ2-5; TRBD2 agrees at 7 bases. CDR3 length: 15 residues. Germline V gives CDR1 MNHEY, CDR2 SMNVEV (reference sequence). The V segment lost 1 base and the J segment 5 bases; nucleotides outside the gene matches: 7. CDR3 amino acids: CASSLFVGGKETQYF. The CDR3 DNA is TGTGCCAGCAGTTTATTCGTGGGAGGGAAGGAGACCCAGTACTTC.

The chain uses TRBV11-3 and TRBJ1-4, with 11 bases matching TRBD1. This CDR3 is 15 amino acids long. J lost 10 bases, V lost 7 bases, and 11 bases had no gene match. CDR1 and CDR2 (germline): SGHNT, YENEEA. CDR3 sequence (DNA): TGTGCCAGCACCAAGAACTCGGGACAGGGGGGAAAACTGTTTTTT. This gives the protein CASTKNSGQGGKLFF.

The gene calls are TRBV5-1 and TRBJ1-2, with D possibly TRBD1 on 5 matching bases. Deletions cut 4 bases from V and 8 bases from J, with 15 bases between. This CDR3 contains 13 residues. CDR1 is SGHRS, CDR2 YFSETQ, per germline. The CDR3 protein is CASSPEGAGGYTF. CDR3 in DNA: TGCGCCAGCAGCCCGGAAGGGGCAGGGGGCTACACCTTC.

This clone has only one observation. The rearrangement joins TRBV25-1 to TRBJ1-2; TRBD1 matches 8 bases. The CDR3 contains 12 residues. CDR1 is MGHDK, CDR2 SYGVNS, per germline. V was pared by 7 bases and J by 6 bases, with 4 bases of the junction left unmatched. The CDR3 loop is CASTQGADGYTF. The DNA of the CDR3 is TGTGCCAGCACTCAGGGGGCAGATGGCTACACCTTC.

The chain uses TRBV6-1 and TRBJ2-2; D gene unclear. Germline CDR1 and CDR2: MNHNS and SASEGT. The CDR3 contains 14 residues. V lost 4 bases and J 0 bases, leaving 6 bases between the germline ends. The CDR3 DNA reads TGTGCCAGCAGTGGAAGCGCGAACACCGGGGAGCTGTTTTTT. Amino acid sequence: CASSGSANTGELFF.

The V and J genes are TRBV19 and TRBJ1-6; perhaps TRBD1 as D (6 bases). V lost 3 bases, J lost 4 bases, and 10 bases lay in between. Germline V CDR1 and CDR2: LNHDA, SQIVND (reference sequence). The CDR3 runs to 15 residues. The CDR3 DNA reads as TGTGCCAGTAGTATCTCGGGACAATATAATTCACCCCTCCACTTT. This codes for CASSISGQYNSPLHF.

The rearrangement joins TRBV7-8 to TRBJ2-1; possible D gene TRBD1, 6 bases. The CDR3 is made up of 12 amino acids. Germline CDR1 reads SGHVS; CDR2 reads FQNEAQ. V lost 1 base and J 12 bases, leaving 10 bases between the germline ends. The CDR3 reads CASSLGARGQFF. CDR3 DNA sequence: TGTGCCAGCAGCTTAGGAGCCAGGGGGCAGTTCTTC.